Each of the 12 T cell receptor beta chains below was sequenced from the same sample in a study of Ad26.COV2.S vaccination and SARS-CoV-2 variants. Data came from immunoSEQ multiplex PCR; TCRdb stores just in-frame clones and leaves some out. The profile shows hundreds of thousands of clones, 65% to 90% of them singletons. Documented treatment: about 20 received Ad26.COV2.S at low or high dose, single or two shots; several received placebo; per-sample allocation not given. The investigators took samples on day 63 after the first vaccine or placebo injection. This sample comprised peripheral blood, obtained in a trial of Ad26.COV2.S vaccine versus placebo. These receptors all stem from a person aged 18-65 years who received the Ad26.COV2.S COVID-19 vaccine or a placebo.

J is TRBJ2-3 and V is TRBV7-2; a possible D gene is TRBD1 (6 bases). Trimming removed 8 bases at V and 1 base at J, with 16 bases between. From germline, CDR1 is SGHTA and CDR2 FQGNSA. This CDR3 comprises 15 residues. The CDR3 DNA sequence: TGTGCCAGCCGACAATCAGGGACACGCACAGATACGCAGTATTTT. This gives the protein CASRQSGTRTDTQYF.

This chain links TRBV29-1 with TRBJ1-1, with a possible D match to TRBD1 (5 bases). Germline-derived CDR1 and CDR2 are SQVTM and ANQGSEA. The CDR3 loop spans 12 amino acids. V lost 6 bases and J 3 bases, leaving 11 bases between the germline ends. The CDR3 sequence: CSVGDGYTEAFF. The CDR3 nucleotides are TGCAGCGTGGGGGACGGATACACTGAAGCTTTCTTT.

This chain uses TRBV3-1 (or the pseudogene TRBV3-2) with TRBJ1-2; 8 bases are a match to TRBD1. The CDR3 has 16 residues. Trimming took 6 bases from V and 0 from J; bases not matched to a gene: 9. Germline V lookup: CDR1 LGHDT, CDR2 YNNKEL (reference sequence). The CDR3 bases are TGTGCCAGCAGTCCCCAGGGGGCCCTTACTAACTATGGCTACACCTTC. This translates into CASSPQGALTNYGYTF.

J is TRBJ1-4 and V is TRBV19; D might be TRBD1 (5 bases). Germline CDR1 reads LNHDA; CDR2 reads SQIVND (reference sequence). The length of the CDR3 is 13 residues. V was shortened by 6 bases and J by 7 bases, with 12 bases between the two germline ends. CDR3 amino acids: CASSLQRGEKLFF. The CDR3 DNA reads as TGTGCCAGTAGCCTACAAAGGGGTGAAAAACTGTTTTTT.

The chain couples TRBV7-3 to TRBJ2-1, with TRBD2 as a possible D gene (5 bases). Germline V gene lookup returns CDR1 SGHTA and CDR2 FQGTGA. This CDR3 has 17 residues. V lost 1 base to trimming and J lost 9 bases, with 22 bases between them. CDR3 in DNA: TGTGCCAGCAGCTTAATAGGTGGAGCGGCCGCTTTGGGTGAGCAGTTCTTC. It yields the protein CASSLIGGAAALGEQFF. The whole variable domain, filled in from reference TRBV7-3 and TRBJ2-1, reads GAGVSQTPSNKVTEKGKYVELRCDPISGHTALYWYRQSLGQGPEFLIYFQGTGAADDSGLPNDRFFAVRPEGSVSTLKIQRTERGDSAVYLCASSLIGGAAALGEQFFGPGTRLTVL.

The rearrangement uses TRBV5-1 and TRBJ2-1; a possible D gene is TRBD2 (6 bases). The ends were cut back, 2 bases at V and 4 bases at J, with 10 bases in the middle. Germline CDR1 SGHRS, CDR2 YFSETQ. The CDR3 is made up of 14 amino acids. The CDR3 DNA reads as TGCGCCAGCAGCTTAGCGGGCACATACAATGAGCAGTTCTTC. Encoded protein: CASSLAGTYNEQFF. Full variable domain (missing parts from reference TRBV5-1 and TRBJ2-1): KAGVTQTPRYLIKTRGQQVTLSCSPISGHRSVSWYQQTPGQGLQFLFEYFSETQRNKGNFPGRFSGRQFSNSRSEMNVSTLELGDSALYLCASSLAGTYNEQFFGPGTRLTVL.

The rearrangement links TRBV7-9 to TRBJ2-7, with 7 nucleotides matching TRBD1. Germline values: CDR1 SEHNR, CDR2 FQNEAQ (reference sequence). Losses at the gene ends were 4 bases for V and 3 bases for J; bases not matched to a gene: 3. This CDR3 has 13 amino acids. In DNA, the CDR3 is TGTGCCAGCAGCTCGGGACAGCACTACGAGCAGTACTTC. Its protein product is CASSSGQHYEQYF.

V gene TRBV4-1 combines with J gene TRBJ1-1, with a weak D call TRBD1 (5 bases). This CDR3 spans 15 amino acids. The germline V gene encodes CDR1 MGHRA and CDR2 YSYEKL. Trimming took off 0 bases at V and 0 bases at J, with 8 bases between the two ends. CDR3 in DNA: TGCGCCAGCAGCCAAGAGGGGCCCGTGAACACTGAAGCTTTCTTT. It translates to CASSQEGPVNTEAFF.

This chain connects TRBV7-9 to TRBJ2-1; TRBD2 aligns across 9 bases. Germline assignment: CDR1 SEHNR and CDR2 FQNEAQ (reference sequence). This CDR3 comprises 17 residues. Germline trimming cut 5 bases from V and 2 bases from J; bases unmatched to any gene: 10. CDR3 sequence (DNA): TGTGCCAGCAGCCCCCCTCTGGCGGGAGGGCCCTACAATGAGCAGTTCTTC. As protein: CASSPPLAGGPYNEQFF.

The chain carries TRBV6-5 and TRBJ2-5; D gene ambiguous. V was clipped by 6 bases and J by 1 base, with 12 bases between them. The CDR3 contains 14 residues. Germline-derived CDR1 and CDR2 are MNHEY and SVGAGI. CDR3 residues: CASSSWRIQETQYF. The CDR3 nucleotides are TGTGCCAGCAGCAGCTGGCGGATCCAAGAGACCCAGTACTTC.

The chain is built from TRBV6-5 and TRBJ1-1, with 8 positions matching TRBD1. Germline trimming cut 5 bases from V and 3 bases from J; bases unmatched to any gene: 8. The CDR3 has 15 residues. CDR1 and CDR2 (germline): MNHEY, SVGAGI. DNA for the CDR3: TGTGCCAGCAGTACCGGACAGGGAATTGACACTGAAGCTTTCTTT. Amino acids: CASSTGQGIDTEAFF.

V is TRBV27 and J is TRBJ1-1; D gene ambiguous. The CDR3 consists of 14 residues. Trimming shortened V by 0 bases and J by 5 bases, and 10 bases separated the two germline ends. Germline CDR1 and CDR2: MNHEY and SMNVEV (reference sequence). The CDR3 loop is CASSLSRVRTEAFF. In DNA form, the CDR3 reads TGTGCCAGCAGTTTATCGAGGGTGCGGACTGAAGCTTTCTTT.